This T cell receptor beta chain was sequenced for a study of a mutant IDH1 vaccine in newly diagnosed glioma. The CDR3 length is 15 residues. As to this clone: Its antigen is not known.

Profiled with immunoSEQ multiplex PCR; TCRdb holds only in-frame clones, not every one. The sample holds tens of thousands of clones, around 81% seen once. Time point denoted: week 35, safety follow-up. In the vaccine, a single dose held 300 ug of the mutant IDH1 20-mer peptide, along with topical imiquimod. The input for sequencing was PBMCs, taken from a glioma patient whose treatment included an IDH1 peptide vaccine. This receptor was obtained from a man aged 40-49 years with glioma. The genes are TRBV21-1 and TRBJ2-1. TRBV21-1 represents a pseudogene. CDR3 nucleotide sequence: TGTGCCAGCAGCAAAGCTGGGCGGCGTCTCAATGAGCAGTTCTTC. This translates into CASSKAGRRLNEQFF.